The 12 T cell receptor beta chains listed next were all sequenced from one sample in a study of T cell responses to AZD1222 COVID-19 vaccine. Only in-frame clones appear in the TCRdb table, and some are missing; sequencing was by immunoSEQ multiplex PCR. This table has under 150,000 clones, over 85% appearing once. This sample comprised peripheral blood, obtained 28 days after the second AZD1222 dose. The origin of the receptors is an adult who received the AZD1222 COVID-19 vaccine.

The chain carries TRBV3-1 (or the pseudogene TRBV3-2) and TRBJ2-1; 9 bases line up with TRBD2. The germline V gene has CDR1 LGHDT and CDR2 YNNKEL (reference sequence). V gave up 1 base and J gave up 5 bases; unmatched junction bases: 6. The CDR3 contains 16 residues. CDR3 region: CASSQVGSGGHNEQFF. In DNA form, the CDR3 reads TGTGCCAGCAGCCAAGTGGGCAGCGGGGGGCACAATGAGCAGTTCTTC.

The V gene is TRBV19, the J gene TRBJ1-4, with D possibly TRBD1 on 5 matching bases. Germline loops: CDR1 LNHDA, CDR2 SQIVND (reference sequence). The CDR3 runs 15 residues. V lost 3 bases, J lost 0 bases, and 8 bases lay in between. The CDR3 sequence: CASSISRATNEKLFF. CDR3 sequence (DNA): TGTGCCAGTAGTATTTCCAGGGCAACTAATGAAAAACTGTTTTTT.

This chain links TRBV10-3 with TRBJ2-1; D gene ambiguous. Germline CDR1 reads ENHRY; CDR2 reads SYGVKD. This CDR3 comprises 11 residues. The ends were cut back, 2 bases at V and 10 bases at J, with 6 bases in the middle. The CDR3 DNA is TGTGCCATCAGTGAGGGAGACGAGCAGTTCTTC. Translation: CAISEGDEQFF.

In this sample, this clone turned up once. Written as DNA, the CDR3 is TGTGCCAGTAGTATAGAGGAAGGGTTCGGGACCCAGTACTTC. It encodes CASSIEEGFGTQYF. The V and J genes are TRBV19 and TRBJ2-5; no reliable D call. CDR3 size: 14 residues. The V end lost 0 bases, the J end lost 7 bases, and 12 bases lay between the germline ends. Germline lookup yields CDR1 LNHDA and CDR2 SQIVND (reference sequence). The variable domain in full, with the rest retrieved from reference TRBV19 and TRBJ2-5, is DGGITQSPKYLFRKEGQNVTLSCEQNLNHDAMYWYRQDPGQGLRLIYYSQIVNDFQKGDIAEGYSVSREKKESFPLTVTSAQKNPTAFYLCASSIEEGFGTQYFGPGTRLLVL.

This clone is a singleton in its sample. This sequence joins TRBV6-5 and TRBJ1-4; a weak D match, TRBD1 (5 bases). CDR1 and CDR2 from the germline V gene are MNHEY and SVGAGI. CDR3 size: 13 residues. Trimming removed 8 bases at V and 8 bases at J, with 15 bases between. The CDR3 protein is CASAETSGEKLFF. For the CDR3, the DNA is TGTGCCAGCGCAGAGACGTCAGGGGAAAAACTGTTTTTT.

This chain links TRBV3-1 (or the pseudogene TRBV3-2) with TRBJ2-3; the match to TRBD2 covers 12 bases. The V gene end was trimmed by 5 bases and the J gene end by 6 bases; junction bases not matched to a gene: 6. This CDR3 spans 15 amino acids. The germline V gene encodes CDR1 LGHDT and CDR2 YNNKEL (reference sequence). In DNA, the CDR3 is TGTGCCAGCAGCTACCTAGCGGGAGGGCCGGATACGCAGTATTTT. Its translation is CASSYLAGGPDTQYF.

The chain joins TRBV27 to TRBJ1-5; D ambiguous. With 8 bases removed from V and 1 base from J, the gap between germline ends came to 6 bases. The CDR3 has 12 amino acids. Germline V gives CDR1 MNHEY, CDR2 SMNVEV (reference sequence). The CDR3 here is CASGGSNQPQHF. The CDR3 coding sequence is TGTGCCAGCGGAGGGAGCAATCAGCCCCAGCATTTT.

CDR3 loop: CASSHRGGDREQYF. CDR3 sequence (DNA): TGTGCCAGCAGCCATAGGGGCGGGGATCGCGAGCAGTACTTC. The chain joins TRBV3-1 (or the pseudogene TRBV3-2) to TRBJ2-7, with D possibly matching TRBD2 (6 bases). The CDR3 has 14 amino acids. The V end lost 3 bases, the J end lost 6 bases, and 15 bases lay between the germline ends. Germline lookup yields CDR1 LGHDT and CDR2 YNNKEL (reference sequence).

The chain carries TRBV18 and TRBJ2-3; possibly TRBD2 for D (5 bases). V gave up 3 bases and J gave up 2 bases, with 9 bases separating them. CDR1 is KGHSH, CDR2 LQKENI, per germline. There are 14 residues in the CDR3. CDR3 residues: CASSPLADTDTQYF. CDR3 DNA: TGTGCCAGCTCACCTCTAGCAGACACAGATACGCAGTATTTT.

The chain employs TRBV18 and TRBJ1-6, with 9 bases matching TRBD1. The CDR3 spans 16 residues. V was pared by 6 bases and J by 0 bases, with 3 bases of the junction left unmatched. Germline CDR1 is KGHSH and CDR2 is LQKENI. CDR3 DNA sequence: TGTGCCAGCTCGTTGGGACAGGGCTCCTATAATTCACCCCTCCACTTT. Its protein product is CASSLGQGSYNSPLHF.

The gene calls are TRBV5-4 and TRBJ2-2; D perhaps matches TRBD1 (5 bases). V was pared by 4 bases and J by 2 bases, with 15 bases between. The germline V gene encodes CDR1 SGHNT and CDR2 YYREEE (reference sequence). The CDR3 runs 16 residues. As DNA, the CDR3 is TGTGCCAGCAGCCCGCACCCGACAGAAAACACCGGGGAGCTGTTTTTT. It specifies CASSPHPTENTGELFF.

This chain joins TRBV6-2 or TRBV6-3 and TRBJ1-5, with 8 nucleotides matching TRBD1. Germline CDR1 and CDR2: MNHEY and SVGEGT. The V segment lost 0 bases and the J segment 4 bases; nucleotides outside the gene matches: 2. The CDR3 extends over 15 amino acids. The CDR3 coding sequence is TGTGCCAGCAGTTACTCCCGACAGGGGAATCAGCCCCAGCATTTT. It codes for CASSYSRQGNQPQHF.